This TCR beta chain is from a study of breast tumors, draining lymph nodes, adjacent tissues. Study results and limitations: Compared with lymph nodes, tumors were less diverse; compared with nontumor tissue, more. Compared with basal-like, luminal-like tumors shared significantly more repertoire with nontumor tissue. Most tumor T cells seemingly derive from lymph node, then expand in tumor.

TCRdb re-called the multiplex PCR reads through MiXCR, storing one row per CDR3 protein. This sample carries approximately 210,000 distinct CDR3 sequences, less than 40% of them seen once, and the ten largest clones take over 3.5%. J lost 7 bases, V lost 10 bases, and 10 bases had no gene match. The CDR3 length is 14 residues. This clonotype was found once. Its target is unknown. Axillary draining lymph nodes of breast cancer patients supplied the node samples. The TCR comes from a female donor with breast cancer. Some clones in this sample may be carry-over from other donors' samples. The rearrangement links TRBV12-3 or TRBV12-4 to TRBJ1-6; 7 bases line up with TRBD1. Specimen: axillary lymph node tissue. The chain's CDR3 is CATHGGTENSPLHF. The CDR3 DNA reads TGTGCCACTCATGGTGGGACAGAGAATTCACCCCTCCACTTT.